The rows below give T cell receptor beta chains drawn from one sample of a study of blood T cell repertoires in COVID-19. Clones were read by immunoSEQ multiplex PCR, and TCRdb kept only the in-frame ones, dropping some. The sample contains about 33,000 clones, 70% to 85% of which appear only once. Sequencing input: peripheral blood. The receptor set was obtained from a human donor in a cohort sampled during active COVID-19. Each CDR3 is given with its conserved first and last residue. Each record gives: D gene, J gene, clone size, V gene, CDR3 protein, CDR3 DNA. The D gene is left open where the match is weak. The size field is filled for only some rows; it gives once, few, many or a size class.

D gene: TRBD1; J gene: TRBJ2-1; clone size: .; V gene: TRBV7-6; CDR3 protein: CASSPDQPGTEMGNEQFF; CDR3 DNA: TGTGCCAGCAGCCCCGACCAACCCGGGACAGAAATGGGGAATGAGCAGTTCTTC
D gene: .; J gene: TRBJ2-3; clone size: .; V gene: TRBV19; CDR3 protein: CASSPPVGLGLDTQYF; CDR3 DNA: TGTGCCAGTAGTCCCCCGGTCGGGTTAGGATTGGATACGCAGTATTTT
D gene: .; J gene: TRBJ1-3; clone size: once; V gene: TRBV7-8; CDR3 protein: CASSLGGQGNGNTIYF; CDR3 DNA: TGTGCCAGCAGCTTAGGGGGTCAGGGCAACGGAAACACCATATATTTT
D gene: .; J gene: TRBJ2-3; clone size: .; V gene: TRBV21-1; CDR3 protein: CASSNRGPGTGPPDTQYF; CDR3 DNA: TGTGCCAGCAGCAATAGGGGACCCGGGACAGGTCCCCCAGATACGCAGTATTTT
D gene: .; J gene: TRBJ1-2; clone size: .; V gene: TRBV9; CDR3 protein: CASSPNKEWNYGYTF; CDR3 DNA: TGTGCCAGCAGCCCCAACAAAGAATGGAACTATGGCTACACCTTC
D gene: .; J gene: TRBJ2-5; clone size: .; V gene: TRBV1; CDR3 protein: CTSSQEVGSLETQYF; CDR3 DNA: TGCACCAGCAGCCAAGAAGTGGGTAGCTTGGAGACCCAGTACTTC
D gene: .; J gene: TRBJ2-7; clone size: .; V gene: TRBV4-3; CDR3 protein: CASSQEQAYEQYF; CDR3 DNA: TGCGCCAGCAGCCAGGAACAGGCGTACGAGCAGTACTTC
D gene: TRBD1; J gene: TRBJ1-1; clone size: .; V gene: TRBV5-1; CDR3 protein: CASSTDDRGLTEAFF; CDR3 DNA: TGCGCCAGCAGCACCGATGACAGGGGGCTCACTGAAGCTTTCTTT
D gene: .; J gene: TRBJ1-3; clone size: .; V gene: TRBV11-3; CDR3 protein: CASSAGYGTIYF; CDR3 DNA: TGTGCCAGCAGCGCCGGGTACGGCACCATATATTTT
D gene: .; J gene: TRBJ1-3; clone size: .; V gene: TRBV21-1; CDR3 protein: CASSKVGGRRNTIYF; CDR3 DNA: TGTGCCAGCAGCAAGGTCGGGGGGCGAAGAAACACCATATATTTT
D gene: .; J gene: TRBJ1-5; clone size: .; V gene: TRBV6-5; CDR3 protein: CASRGGAGQPQHF; CDR3 DNA: TGTGCCAGCAGGGGAGGCGCGGGACAGCCCCAGCATTTT
D gene: .; J gene: TRBJ2-7; clone size: .; V gene: TRBV6-6; CDR3 protein: CALGSGIHEQYF; CDR3 DNA: TGTGCCCTCGGGTCAGGGATCCACGAGCAGTACTTC
D gene: TRBD1; J gene: TRBJ1-5; clone size: .; V gene: TRBV20-1; CDR3 protein: CSASEGAYSNQPQHF; CDR3 DNA: TGCAGTGCTAGTGAGGGGGCATATAGCAATCAGCCCCAGCATTTT
D gene: .; J gene: TRBJ1-2; clone size: .; V gene: TRBV18; CDR3 protein: CASSPLDISYGYTF; CDR3 DNA: TGTGCCAGCTCACCACTGGACATCTCCTATGGCTACACCTTC
D gene: .; J gene: TRBJ2-7; clone size: .; V gene: TRBV19; CDR3 protein: CASSHPGPSRTAYEQYF; CDR3 DNA: TGTGCCAGTAGCCACCCGGGGCCTTCTCGGACAGCCTACGAGCAGTACTTC
D gene: .; J gene: TRBJ2-7; clone size: .; V gene: TRBV6-5; CDR3 protein: CASSYSLGWASYEQYF; CDR3 DNA: TGTGCCAGCAGTTACTCGCTGGGCTGGGCCTCCTACGAGCAGTACTTC
D gene: .; J gene: TRBJ1-4; clone size: .; V gene: TRBV11-1; CDR3 protein: CASSFDPEEKLFF; CDR3 DNA: TGTGCCAGCAGCTTTGATCCTGAGGAAAAACTGTTTTTT
D gene: .; J gene: TRBJ2-7; clone size: .; V gene: TRBV14; CDR3 protein: CASSLTGSGTYEQYF; CDR3 DNA: TGTGCCAGCAGCCTAACGGGTAGCGGTACCTACGAGCAGTACTTC
D gene: TRBD1; J gene: TRBJ2-7; clone size: .; V gene: TRBV15; CDR3 protein: CATSLTGGSHEQYF; CDR3 DNA: TGTGCCACCAGCCTGACAGGGGGTAGCCACGAGCAGTACTTC
D gene: TRBD2; J gene: TRBJ2-5; clone size: .; V gene: TRBV29-1; CDR3 protein: CSAGGGAAQETQYF; CDR3 DNA: TGCAGCGCGGGGGGAGGGGCAGCCCAAGAGACCCAGTACTTC
D gene: TRBD1; J gene: TRBJ2-5; clone size: .; V gene: TRBV19; CDR3 protein: CASSIRTGRLGTQYF; CDR3 DNA: TGTGCCAGTAGTATAAGGACAGGGAGACTGGGGACCCAGTACTTC
D gene: .; J gene: TRBJ1-5; clone size: .; V gene: TRBV10-2; CDR3 protein: CASSDGQYNQPQHF; CDR3 DNA: TGCGCCAGCAGTGATGGGCAGTACAATCAGCCCCAGCATTTT
D gene: .; J gene: TRBJ2-2; clone size: .; V gene: TRBV10-2; CDR3 protein: CASSELNTGELFF; CDR3 DNA: TGCGCCAGCAGTGAGCTGAACACCGGGGAGCTGTTTTTT
D gene: .; J gene: TRBJ1-1; clone size: few; V gene: TRBV19; CDR3 protein: CASMTDTNTEAFF; CDR3 DNA: TGTGCCAGTATGACAGATACGAACACTGAAGCTTTCTTT
D gene: TRBD2; J gene: TRBJ2-3; clone size: few; V gene: TRBV4-2; CDR3 protein: CASSPSGGGSTQYF; CDR3 DNA: TGTGCCAGCAGCCCTAGCGGGGGGGGTAGTACGCAGTATTTT
D gene: TRBD1; J gene: TRBJ1-5; clone size: .; V gene: TRBV18; CDR3 protein: CASSARTGEYSNQPQHF; CDR3 DNA: TGTGCCAGCTCGGCAAGGACAGGGGAGTATAGCAATCAGCCCCAGCATTTT
D gene: .; J gene: TRBJ1-1; clone size: .; V gene: TRBV18; CDR3 protein: CASSPVSRNTEAFF; CDR3 DNA: TGTGCCAGCTCACCAGTCTCCAGGAACACTGAAGCTTTCTTT
D gene: TRBD1; J gene: TRBJ2-1; clone size: once; V gene: TRBV11-2; CDR3 protein: CASSLGQGPYNEQFF; CDR3 DNA: TGTGCCAGCAGCCTGGGACAGGGACCCTACAATGAGCAGTTCTTC
D gene: TRBD1; J gene: TRBJ2-7; clone size: few; V gene: TRBV4-1; CDR3 protein: CASSPHPDRSRDEQYF; CDR3 DNA: TGCGCCAGCAGCCCCCACCCGGACAGGTCTCGGGACGAGCAGTACTTC
D gene: .; J gene: TRBJ1-6; clone size: .; V gene: TRBV7-8; CDR3 protein: CASSWAGTYNSPLHF; CDR3 DNA: TGTGCCAGCAGCTGGGCCGGGACATATAATTCACCCCTCCACTTT
D gene: .; J gene: TRBJ2-6; clone size: .; V gene: TRBV19; CDR3 protein: CASSTNGQLLWANVLTF; CDR3 DNA: TGTGCCAGTAGTACCAACGGACAGCTCCTGTGGGCCAACGTCCTGACTTTC
D gene: TRBD1; J gene: TRBJ2-7; clone size: .; V gene: TRBV5-1; CDR3 protein: CASSGTGAYEQYF; CDR3 DNA: TGCGCCAGCAGCGGGACAGGGGCTTACGAGCAGTACTTC
D gene: TRBD2; J gene: TRBJ2-1; clone size: .; V gene: TRBV27; CDR3 protein: CASRGTSRHNEQFF; CDR3 DNA: TGTGCCAGCAGGGGGACTAGCAGACACAATGAGCAGTTCTTC
D gene: .; J gene: TRBJ2-5; clone size: .; V gene: TRBV11-2; CDR3 protein: CASSEEAWETQYF; CDR3 DNA: TGTGCCAGCAGCGAGGAAGCGTGGGAGACCCAGTACTTC
D gene: TRBD1; J gene: TRBJ1-6; clone size: few; V gene: TRBV7-9; CDR3 protein: CASNQGQDNSPLHF; CDR3 DNA: TGTGCCAGCAACCAGGGACAGGATAATTCACCCCTCCACTTT
D gene: .; J gene: TRBJ2-2; clone size: .; V gene: TRBV5-6; CDR3 protein: CASSLYRGKKNGELFF; CDR3 DNA: TGTGCCAGCAGCTTGTATAGGGGTAAGAAGAACGGGGAGCTGTTTTTT
D gene: TRBD1; J gene: TRBJ1-6; clone size: .; V gene: TRBV2; CDR3 protein: CASISGQGGSPLHF; CDR3 DNA: TGTGCCAGCATAAGTGGACAGGGAGGATCACCCCTCCACTTT
D gene: TRBD2; J gene: TRBJ2-1; clone size: .; V gene: TRBV5-1; CDR3 protein: CASRNVTSGGNEQFF; CDR3 DNA: TGCGCCAGCAGAAATGTGACTAGCGGGGGTAATGAGCAGTTCTTC
D gene: .; J gene: TRBJ1-6; clone size: few; V gene: TRBV2; CDR3 protein: CASSAVGPGGNSPLHF; CDR3 DNA: TGTGCCAGCAGTGCCGTGGGGCCTGGGGGGAATTCACCCCTCCACTTT
D gene: TRBD1; J gene: TRBJ1-6; clone size: .; V gene: TRBV2; CDR3 protein: CASSEQGAHSPLHF; CDR3 DNA: TGTGCCAGCAGTGAACAGGGGGCACATTCACCCCTCCACTTT
D gene: TRBD2; J gene: TRBJ2-1; clone size: .; V gene: TRBV29-1; CDR3 protein: CSDKSGRTYNEQFF; CDR3 DNA: TGCAGCGATAAGAGCGGGAGGACCTACAATGAGCAGTTCTTC
D gene: TRBD1; J gene: TRBJ1-1; clone size: .; V gene: TRBV12-5; CDR3 protein: CASGLGQGEAFF; CDR3 DNA: TGTGCTAGTGGTTTAGGACAGGGGGAAGCTTTCTTT
D gene: .; J gene: TRBJ1-2; clone size: .; V gene: TRBV20-1; CDR3 protein: CSASRRGGYGYTF; CDR3 DNA: TGCAGTGCTAGTCGCCGAGGAGGCTATGGCTACACCTTC
D gene: TRBD1; J gene: TRBJ1-2; clone size: .; V gene: TRBV28; CDR3 protein: CASSFGTGGTYGYTF; CDR3 DNA: TGTGCCAGCAGTTTCGGGACAGGGGGTACCTATGGCTACACCTTC
D gene: TRBD2; J gene: TRBJ2-3; clone size: .; V gene: TRBV6-5; CDR3 protein: CASSYFGGFTDTQYF; CDR3 DNA: TGTGCCAGCAGTTACTTCGGGGGGTTCACAGATACGCAGTATTTT
D gene: TRBD1; J gene: TRBJ2-5; clone size: .; V gene: TRBV25-1; CDR3 protein: CASSRQGAQETQYF; CDR3 DNA: TGTGCCAGCAGTAGACAGGGGGCGCAAGAGACCCAGTACTTC
D gene: TRBD1; J gene: TRBJ2-6; clone size: .; V gene: TRBV2; CDR3 protein: CASSRLQGAIISGANVLTF; CDR3 DNA: TGTGCCAGCAGCCGACTCCAGGGGGCAATTATCTCTGGGGCCAACGTCCTGACTTTC
D gene: TRBD1; J gene: TRBJ1-5; clone size: .; V gene: TRBV6-5; CDR3 protein: CASSGQGMRQPQHF; CDR3 DNA: TGTGCCAGCAGCGGACAGGGCATGAGGCAGCCCCAGCATTTT
D gene: TRBD1; J gene: TRBJ1-2; clone size: .; V gene: TRBV28; CDR3 protein: CASSLPDRGRGGYTF; CDR3 DNA: TGTGCCAGCAGTTTGCCGGACAGGGGGCGAGGCGGCTACACCTTC
D gene: TRBD1; J gene: TRBJ2-2; clone size: few; V gene: TRBV7-2; CDR3 protein: CASPRVTGANTGELFF; CDR3 DNA: TGTGCCAGCCCGCGGGTGACAGGGGCGAACACCGGGGAGCTGTTTTTT
D gene: TRBD1; J gene: TRBJ1-6; clone size: .; V gene: TRBV28; CDR3 protein: CASSRGQGVWPTNSPLHF; CDR3 DNA: TGTGCCAGCAGCCGCGGACAGGGAGTATGGCCCACAAATTCACCCCTCCACTTT
D gene: TRBD1; J gene: TRBJ1-1; clone size: .; V gene: TRBV3-1/TRBV3-2; CDR3 protein: CASSGTARAFF; CDR3 DNA: TGTGCCAGCAGCGGGACAGCGAGGGCTTTCTTT